The 12 T cell receptor beta chains below come from one sample, sequenced in a study of shared clonotypes between healthy human individuals. Some clones are missing from TCRdb's copy, which holds only in-frame ones; the method was immunoSEQ multiplex PCR. The repertoire holds about 2 million clones, with roughly 94% as singletons. Sequenced sample: naive CD4+ T cells sorted from blood. Subset given: CD45RA+ positively selected. The receptors here all came from a man younger than 30 in good health.

Concerning this clone: This may arise from a read error, as a much more abundant clone is one base away. Other nucleotide sequences from this sample produce the same CDR3. The rearrangement links TRBV5-1 to TRBJ2-3; no clear D gene. The germline V gene encodes CDR1 SGHRS and CDR2 YFSETQ. V shed 2 bases and J shed 2 bases, with 3 bases lying between them. The CDR3 has 12 amino acids. As DNA, the CDR3 is TGCGCCAGCAGCTTTAACACAGATACGCAGTATTTT. Protein product: CASSFNTDTQYF.

The rearrangement uses TRBV10-2 and TRBJ2-7; 7 positions agree with TRBD2. This CDR3 spans 14 amino acids. V lost 4 bases to trimming and J lost 0 bases; unmatched junction nucleotides: 3. CDR1 and CDR2 (germline): WSHSY, SAAADI. The CDR3 DNA is TGCGCCAGCAGTGTGACTAGCCACTCCTACGAGCAGTACTTC. It yields the protein CASSVTSHSYEQYF.

This chain uses TRBV30 with TRBJ1-4; D unresolved. V dropped 2 bases and J dropped 2 bases, with 6 bases sitting between them. Germline V gives CDR1 GTSNPN, CDR2 SVGIG (reference sequence). The CDR3 totals 13 residues. DNA of the CDR3: TGTGCCTGGAGTTTTGGGACTAATGAAAAACTGTTTTTT. Translated: CAWSFGTNEKLFF.

A word on this clone: Other DNA sequences within the sample encode an identical CDR3. The CDR3 DNA is TGCGCCAGCAGCTTGGTGGCGGGAGGACACGAGCAGTACTTC. Amino acid sequence: CASSLVAGGHEQYF. The chain carries TRBV5-1 and TRBJ2-7, with 8 bases matching TRBD2. The V segment lost 0 bases and the J segment 5 bases; nucleotides outside the gene matches: 4. From germline, CDR1 is SGHRS and CDR2 YFSETQ. CDR3 length equals 14 residues.

V is TRBV6-1 and J is TRBJ1-5, with D perhaps TRBD1 (5 bases). CDR3 size: 16 residues. With 4 bases removed from V and 8 bases from J, the gap between germline ends came to 21 bases. CDR1 and CDR2 (germline): MNHNS, SASEGT. The CDR3 DNA sequence: TGTGCCAGCAGTGTTAATGGGGGTTTGATGTCTGAGCCCCAGCATTTT. Translating gives CASSVNGGLMSEPQHF.

The chain uses TRBV5-6 and TRBJ1-6; D possibly corresponds to TRBD1 (5 bases). CDR1 SGHDT and CDR2 YYEEEE come from the germline V gene. The V gene lost 1 base and the J gene lost 0 bases, with 11 bases spanning the gap. The CDR3 totals 17 residues. This chain's CDR3 is CASSLLQGSSYNSPLHF. CDR3 DNA sequence: TGTGCCAGCAGCTTGTTGCAGGGAAGCTCCTATAATTCACCCCTCCACTTT.

The chain combines TRBV11-2 with TRBJ2-7; no clear D gene. V shed 4 bases and J shed 2 bases, with 9 bases lying between them. CDR1 is SGHAT, CDR2 FQNNGV, per germline. The CDR3 runs to 13 residues. The CDR3 DNA is TGTGCCAGCAGCTACTTTGGCGCCTACGAGCAGTACTTC. It is translated as CASSYFGAYEQYF.

The rearrangement links TRBV6-5 to TRBJ2-1, with 8 bases matching TRBD1. The J segment lost 7 bases and the V segment lost 5 bases, leaving 10 bases of the junction unmatched. The CDR3 totals 15 residues. Per germline, CDR1 MNHEY and CDR2 SVGAGI. The CDR3 spells CASSQTGVGGNEQFF. In DNA, the CDR3 is TGTGCCAGCAGTCAGACAGGGGTGGGTGGAAATGAGCAGTTCTTC.

J is TRBJ2-7 and V is TRBV6-6; TRBD2 agrees at 10 bases. V was pared by 0 bases and J by 2 bases, with 4 bases of the junction left unmatched. This CDR3 is built from 16 residues. CDR1 is MNHNY, CDR2 SVGAGI, per germline (reference sequence). This CDR3 is CASSYSSSGRAYEQYF. Written as DNA, the CDR3 is TGTGCCAGCAGTTACTCGTCCAGCGGGAGGGCCTACGAGCAGTACTTC.

The chain recombines TRBV7-9 with TRBJ2-2; 9 bases line up with TRBD2. This CDR3 is 18 amino acids long. Germline CDR1 and CDR2: SEHNR and FQNEAQ (reference sequence). The J segment lost 3 bases and the V segment lost 2 bases, leaving 10 bases of the junction unmatched. The CDR3 DNA reads as TGTGCCAGCAGCTTACGCAGCGGGGGGTCCATCGACACCGGGGAGCTGTTTTTT. This codes for CASSLRSGGSIDTGELFF.

V and J are TRBV28 and TRBJ1-3; perhaps TRBD1 as D (5 bases). V lost 4 bases to trimming and J lost 7 bases, with 14 bases between them. Per the germline V gene, CDR1 is MDHEN and CDR2 is SYDVKM. The CDR3 length is 14 residues. CDR3 amino acids: CASSSAGIGNTIYF. The DNA for the CDR3 is TGTGCCAGCAGTTCTGCAGGGATTGGGAACACCATATATTTT.

V is TRBV11-2 and J is TRBJ1-1; TRBD1 aligns across 8 bases. This CDR3 spans 15 amino acids. Germline CDR1 is SGHAT and CDR2 is FQNNGV. The V segment lost 4 bases and the J segment 0 bases; nucleotides outside the gene matches: 4. CDR3 sequence reads: CASSSNRGLNTEAFF. The DNA of the CDR3 is TGTGCCAGCAGCTCAAACAGGGGGTTGAACACTGAAGCTTTCTTT.